This TCR beta chain emerged from a study of T cell changes during pregnancy in multiple sclerosis. This table comes from immunoSEQ multiplex PCR, and its TCRdb copy is limited to in-frame clones, with some not included. Of about 15,000 clones in the sample, almost 96% are singletons; the top ten hold about 0.94%. Looked up from germline, CDR1 is SGHRS and CDR2 is YFSETQ. The CDR3 runs 13 residues. V was pared by 5 bases and J by 5 bases, with 14 bases between. The specimen was peripheral blood, collected in the third trimester of pregnancy. The receptor was derived from a female donor with multiple sclerosis, enrolled in a pregnancy study. The chain couples TRBV5-1 to TRBJ2-7; maybe TRBD2 (5 bases). CDR3 in amino acids: CASSSLTSNEQYF. The CDR3 nucleotides read TGCGCCAGCAGTTCCTTAACTAGTAACGAGCAGTACTTC.